This paragraph reports one T cell receptor beta chain. The antigen is not known. The CDR3 consists of 13 residues. Germline CDR1 is LGHNA and CDR2 is YSLEER. The junction had 4 bases not matched to a gene; V was cut back by 5 bases and J by 4 bases. Treatment here: some 19 received Ad26.COV2.S at low or high dose, single or two shots; about five received placebo; per-sample allocation not given. Vaccine and placebo recipients were sampled on day 63 after the first injection. The sample is drawn from a study of Ad26.COV2.S vaccination and SARS-CoV-2 variants. Study-wide points: Vaccinated individuals (as opposed to placebo recipients) had higher spike-specific TCR breadth. Non-spike TCR breadth did not differ much between vaccine and placebo recipients.

TCRdb's table, derived via immunoSEQ multiplex PCR, lists solely in-frame clones and lacks some. In the table there are approximately 400,000 clones, about 80% of which are singletons. The sequence was obtained from a person between 18 and 65 years old who received the Ad26.COV2.S COVID-19 vaccine or a placebo. The sequenced sample was peripheral blood, obtained in a trial of Ad26.COV2.S vaccine versus placebo. This chain links TRBV4-3 with TRBJ2-5; 7 bases map to TRBD1. The CDR3 protein is CASSSDRVETQYF. CDR3 bases: TGCGCCAGCAGCAGCGACAGGGTAGAGACCCAGTACTTC.